The 5 T cell receptor beta chains below come from one sample, sequenced in a study of T-cell memory formation after mild COVID-19. TCRdb redid the calling of the 5' RACE reads with MiXCR, one entry per CDR3 protein. The sample includes hundreds of thousands of distinct CDR3 sequences, about an eighth of them seen just once. Sequenced material: PBMCs or a T cell subset sorted from them (not recorded which). The receptors stem from a man between 18 and 29 years old who had mild COVID-19 (a few samples of this study predate the infection). Cell type and time point are not known.

This clonotype was detected a few times. The chain links TRBV20-1 to TRBJ2-1; TRBD2 might be the D (6 bases). The germline V gene has CDR1 DFQATT and CDR2 SNEGSKA (reference sequence). This CDR3 contains 15 residues. The V end was cut by 0 bases, the J end by 4 bases, with 13 bases between. The chain's CDR3 is CSARDLAAGYNEQFF. DNA of the CDR3: TGCAGTGCTAGAGATTTAGCGGCGGGTTACAATGAGCAGTTCTTC.

CDR3 region: CASSSDRDQQFF. Here the CDR3 DNA reads TGTGCCAGCAGTTCGGACAGGGACCAGCAGTTCTTC. V is TRBV6-5 and J is TRBJ2-1; 8 bases are shared with TRBD1. Per germline, CDR1 MNHEY and CDR2 SVGAGI. This CDR3 comprises 12 residues. Trimming took 4 bases from V and 11 from J; bases not matched to a gene: 4.

This clonotype was counted only a few times. This chain connects TRBV5-1 to TRBJ2-6; 12 nucleotides match TRBD2. Trimming cost V 1 base and J 2 bases; bases outside gene matches: 1. Germline CDR1 and CDR2: SGHRS and YFSETQ. CDR3 length: 17 residues. The CDR3 sequence is CASSLWTSGAGANVLTF. DNA for the CDR3: TGCGCCAGCAGCTTGTGGACTAGCGGGGCTGGGGCCAACGTCCTGACTTTC. Combining the CDR3 with reference TRBV5-1 and TRBJ2-6 gives the whole variable domain KAGVTQTPRYLIKTRGQQVTLSCSPISGHRSVSWYQQTPGQGLQFLFEYFSETQRNKGNFPGRFSGRQFSNSRSEMNVSTLELGDSALYLCASSLWTSGAGANVLTFGAGSRLTVL.

The chain joins TRBV4-2 to TRBJ2-3; no clear D. The CDR3 has 13 amino acids. V was clipped by 6 bases and J by 2 bases, with 9 bases between them. The V gene's germline CDR1 is LGHNA and CDR2 YNFKEQ. CDR3 amino acids: CASRDSDTDTQYF. CDR3 nucleotides: TGTGCCAGCAGGGATTCGGACACAGATACGCAGTATTTT.

This clonotype was counted many times. V and J are TRBV4-2 and TRBJ2-6; 11 bases map to TRBD2. Per germline, CDR1 LGHNA and CDR2 YNFKEQ. V dropped 5 bases and J dropped 0; count of bases not matched to a gene: 3. There are 17 residues in the CDR3. The CDR3 spells CASSSSGGASGANVLTF. In DNA, the CDR3 is TGTGCCAGCAGCAGTAGCGGGGGGGCCTCTGGGGCCAACGTCCTGACTTTC.